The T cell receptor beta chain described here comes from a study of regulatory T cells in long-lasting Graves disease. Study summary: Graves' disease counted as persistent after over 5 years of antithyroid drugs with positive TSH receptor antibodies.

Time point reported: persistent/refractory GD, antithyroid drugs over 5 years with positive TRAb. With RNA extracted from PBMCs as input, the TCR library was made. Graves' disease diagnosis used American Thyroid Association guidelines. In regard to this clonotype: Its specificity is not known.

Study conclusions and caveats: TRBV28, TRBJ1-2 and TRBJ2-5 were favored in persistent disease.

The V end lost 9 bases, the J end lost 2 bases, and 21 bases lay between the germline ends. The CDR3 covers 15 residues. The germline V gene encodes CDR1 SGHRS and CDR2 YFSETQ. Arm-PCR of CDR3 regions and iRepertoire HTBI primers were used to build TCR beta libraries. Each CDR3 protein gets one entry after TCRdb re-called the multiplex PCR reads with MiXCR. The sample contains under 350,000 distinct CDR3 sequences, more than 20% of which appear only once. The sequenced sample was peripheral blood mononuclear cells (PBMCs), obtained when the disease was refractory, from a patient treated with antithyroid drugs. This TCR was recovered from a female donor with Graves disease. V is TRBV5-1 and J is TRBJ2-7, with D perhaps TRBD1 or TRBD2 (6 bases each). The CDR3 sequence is CANQLRGAPTYEQYF. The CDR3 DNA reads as TGCGCCAACCAACTTAGGGGGGCACCCACCTACGAGCAGTACTTC.